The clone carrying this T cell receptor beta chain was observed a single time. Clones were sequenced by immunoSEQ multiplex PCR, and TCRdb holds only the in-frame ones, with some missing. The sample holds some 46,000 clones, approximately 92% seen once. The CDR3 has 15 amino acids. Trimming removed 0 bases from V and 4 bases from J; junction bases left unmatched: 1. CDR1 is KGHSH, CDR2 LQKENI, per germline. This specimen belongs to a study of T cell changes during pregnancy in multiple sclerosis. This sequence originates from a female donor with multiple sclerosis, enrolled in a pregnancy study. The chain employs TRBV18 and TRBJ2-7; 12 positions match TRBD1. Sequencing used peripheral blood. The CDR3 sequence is CASSPPGQGAYEQYF. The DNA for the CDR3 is TGTGCCAGCTCACCACCGGGACAGGGGGCTTACGAGCAGTACTTC.